Listed below are T cell receptor beta chains from one sample, sequenced in a study of cytomegalovirus exposure and HLA in healthy donors. Profiled with immunoSEQ multiplex PCR; TCRdb holds only in-frame clones, not every one. The sample holds some 200,000 clones, around 77% seen once. Sequencing used PBMCs. The receptors come from a woman aged 30 to 39 in good health and CMV-seronegative. The CDR3 runs from the conserved cysteine through the conserved F or W. Fields, in order: CDR3 length, V gene, J gene, clone size, D gene, CDR3 DNA, CDR3 protein. The D gene is left open where the match is weak. Size values are once, few and many counts, or a class for expanded clones, and some rows have none.

cdr3_length: 17
v_call: TRBV13
j_call: TRBJ2-7
clone_size: NA
d_call: TRBD2
cdr3_nt: TGTGCCAGCAGCTTAGGCCTTGAAACTAGCGGGGGCTACGAGCAGTACTTC
cdr3_aa: CASSLGLETSGGYEQYF

cdr3_length: 14
v_call: TRBV5-1
j_call: TRBJ1-2
clone_size: NA
d_call: NA
cdr3_nt: TGCGCCAGCAGCTTGTCACGTAGGGGCTATGGCTACACCTTC
cdr3_aa: CASSLSRRGYGYTF

cdr3_length: 15
v_call: TRBV6-1
j_call: TRBJ2-1
clone_size: NA
d_call: NA
cdr3_nt: TGTGCCAGCAGTGAAGGTATCCGCTCCTACAATGAGCAGTTCTTC
cdr3_aa: CASSEGIRSYNEQFF

cdr3_length: 15
v_call: TRBV29-1
j_call: TRBJ2-3
clone_size: NA
d_call: NA
cdr3_nt: TGCAGCGTGCGGTTAGTGAGCGTCGGCACAGATACGCAGTATTTT
cdr3_aa: CSVRLVSVGTDTQYF

cdr3_length: 15
v_call: TRBV7-8
j_call: TRBJ1-2
clone_size: NA
d_call: TRBD1
cdr3_nt: TGTGCCAGCAGCTCAGGACAGGGATACGACTATGGCTACACCTTC
cdr3_aa: CASSSGQGYDYGYTF

cdr3_length: 13
v_call: TRBV7-7
j_call: TRBJ2-2
clone_size: few
d_call: TRBD1
cdr3_nt: TGTGCTAGCGGGGACAGGGGGACCGGGGAGCTGTTTTTT
cdr3_aa: CASGDRGTGELFF

cdr3_length: 15
v_call: TRBV9
j_call: TRBJ2-3
clone_size: NA
d_call: NA
cdr3_nt: TGTGCCAGCAGTGGTTTGGGGGGAGCTGCAGATACGCAGTATTTT
cdr3_aa: CASSGLGGAADTQYF

cdr3_length: 16
v_call: TRBV27
j_call: TRBJ2-1
clone_size: few
d_call: NA
cdr3_nt: TGTGCCAGCAGTCTCCAACTAGATTTGGCCTACAATGAGCAGTTCTTC
cdr3_aa: CASSLQLDLAYNEQFF

cdr3_length: 11
v_call: TRBV6-5
j_call: TRBJ1-5
clone_size: NA
d_call: NA
cdr3_nt: TGTGCCAGCGAGGAAAATCAGCCCCAGCATTTT
cdr3_aa: CASEENQPQHF

cdr3_length: 15
v_call: TRBV5-1
j_call: TRBJ2-5
clone_size: NA
d_call: TRBD1
cdr3_nt: TGCGCCAGCAGCTCGGGACAGGGGGCGCAGGAGACCCAGTACTTC
cdr3_aa: CASSSGQGAQETQYF

cdr3_length: 13
v_call: TRBV7-9
j_call: TRBJ2-1
clone_size: NA
d_call: NA
cdr3_nt: TGTGCCAGCAGCCGGGACTCCTACAATGAGCAGTTCTTC
cdr3_aa: CASSRDSYNEQFF

cdr3_length: 13
v_call: TRBV2
j_call: TRBJ2-1
clone_size: once
d_call: NA
cdr3_nt: TGTGCCAGCAGTGTCCAGGGCTACAATGAGCAGTTCTTC
cdr3_aa: CASSVQGYNEQFF

cdr3_length: 15
v_call: TRBV6-4
j_call: TRBJ1-5
clone_size: NA
d_call: NA
cdr3_nt: TGTGCCAGCAGTGAGGCAGGGTTCGTTTGGCAGCTCCAGCATTTT
cdr3_aa: CASSEAGFVWQLQHF

cdr3_length: 15
v_call: TRBV5-1
j_call: TRBJ2-7
clone_size: NA
d_call: NA
cdr3_nt: TGCGCCAGCAGCTTGGATAGCACTGTTTCCTACGAGCAGTACTTC
cdr3_aa: CASSLDSTVSYEQYF

cdr3_length: 14
v_call: TRBV19
j_call: TRBJ1-4
clone_size: once
d_call: NA
cdr3_nt: TGTGCCAGTAGTATTGCGGCAGGAGGTGAAAAACTGTTTTTT
cdr3_aa: CASSIAAGGEKLFF

cdr3_length: 11
v_call: TRBV2
j_call: TRBJ1-2
clone_size: few
d_call: NA
cdr3_nt: TGTGCCAGCGGGCGAGACTATGGCTACACCTTC
cdr3_aa: CASGRDYGYTF

cdr3_length: 19
v_call: TRBV14
j_call: TRBJ2-3
clone_size: NA
d_call: NA
cdr3_nt: TGTGCCAGCAGCCAAGTGCGGGCGCCCCTCGACCCTAGCACAGATACGCAGTATTTT
cdr3_aa: CASSQVRAPLDPSTDTQYF

cdr3_length: 15
v_call: TRBV7-3
j_call: TRBJ1-6
clone_size: NA
d_call: TRBD1
cdr3_nt: TGTGCCAGCAGCTTAATGGGGACAGGGGTTTCACCCCTCCACTTT
cdr3_aa: CASSLMGTGVSPLHF

cdr3_length: 15
v_call: TRBV27
j_call: TRBJ1-1
clone_size: NA
d_call: NA
cdr3_nt: TGTGCCAGCAGTTTATGGCAGGGCGGGGGCACTGAAGCTTTCTTT
cdr3_aa: CASSLWQGGGTEAFF

cdr3_length: 13
v_call: TRBV18
j_call: TRBJ1-6
clone_size: NA
d_call: NA
cdr3_nt: TGTGCCAGCTCACCACCGCCGGGTTCACCCCTCCACTTT
cdr3_aa: CASSPPPGSPLHF

cdr3_length: 16
v_call: TRBV9
j_call: TRBJ2-2
clone_size: NA
d_call: TRBD2
cdr3_nt: TGTGCCAGCAGCGGCAGACTAGCTGGGGGTTTCGGGGAGCTGTTTTTT
cdr3_aa: CASSGRLAGGFGELFF

cdr3_length: 14
v_call: TRBV6-5
j_call: TRBJ1-5
clone_size: NA
d_call: NA
cdr3_nt: TGTGCCAGCAGTTACACTAATTCCAATCAGCCCCAGCATTTT
cdr3_aa: CASSYTNSNQPQHF

cdr3_length: 13
v_call: TRBV6-5
j_call: TRBJ1-2
clone_size: NA
d_call: TRBD1
cdr3_nt: TGTGCCAGCAGTCCGGGACAGCTCTATGGCTACACCTTC
cdr3_aa: CASSPGQLYGYTF

cdr3_length: 13
v_call: TRBV4-2
j_call: TRBJ1-6
clone_size: NA
d_call: NA
cdr3_nt: TGTGCCAGCAGCCAAGACCCAAATTCACCCCTCCACTTT
cdr3_aa: CASSQDPNSPLHF

cdr3_length: 14
v_call: TRBV7-3
j_call: TRBJ1-1
clone_size: NA
d_call: TRBD1
cdr3_nt: TGTGCCAGCAGTCCGACAGGGCTCGGCACTGAAGCTTTCTTT
cdr3_aa: CASSPTGLGTEAFF

cdr3_length: 14
v_call: TRBV4-1
j_call: TRBJ1-5
clone_size: NA
d_call: NA
cdr3_nt: TGCGCCAGCAGCCAAGCAGGGGCGGCTCAGCCCCAGCATTTT
cdr3_aa: CASSQAGAAQPQHF

cdr3_length: 19
v_call: TRBV30
j_call: TRBJ2-5
clone_size: NA
d_call: TRBD2
cdr3_nt: TGTGCCTGTGCAAAAAATATCGGGGGGGCCTTGGGCGAGTGGGAGACCCAGTACTTC
cdr3_aa: CACAKNIGGALGEWETQYF

cdr3_length: 14
v_call: TRBV12-5
j_call: TRBJ2-1
clone_size: NA
d_call: TRBD1
cdr3_nt: TGTGCTAGTGGAGTGGGGACAGGGGCCGATGAGCAGTTCTTC
cdr3_aa: CASGVGTGADEQFF

cdr3_length: 13
v_call: TRBV5-5
j_call: TRBJ1-1
clone_size: NA
d_call: NA
cdr3_nt: TGTGCCAGCAGCTTAGGGGGTTTCACTGAAGCTTTCTTT
cdr3_aa: CASSLGGFTEAFF

cdr3_length: 13
v_call: TRBV19
j_call: TRBJ1-1
clone_size: NA
d_call: TRBD1
cdr3_nt: TGTGCCAGCTCGGACAGGACGAACACTGAAGCTTTCTTT
cdr3_aa: CASSDRTNTEAFF

cdr3_length: 14
v_call: TRBV27
j_call: TRBJ2-7
clone_size: NA
d_call: TRBD1
cdr3_nt: TGTGCCAGCAGCCTTCACAGGGGATCCTACGAGCAGTACTTC
cdr3_aa: CASSLHRGSYEQYF

cdr3_length: 14
v_call: TRBV11-2
j_call: TRBJ1-1
clone_size: NA
d_call: TRBD1
cdr3_nt: TGTGCCAGCAGCCCCTACAGGGGGAACACTGAAGCTTTCTTT
cdr3_aa: CASSPYRGNTEAFF

cdr3_length: 15
v_call: TRBV9
j_call: TRBJ1-4
clone_size: few
d_call: NA
cdr3_nt: TGTGCCAGCAGCGCGACAGCCGCCCCTAATGAAAAACTGTTTTTT
cdr3_aa: CASSATAAPNEKLFF

cdr3_length: 15
v_call: TRBV7-9
j_call: TRBJ2-7
clone_size: NA
d_call: NA
cdr3_nt: TGTGCCAGCAGCCCGACACAACCCTCGATTTACGAGCAGTACTTC
cdr3_aa: CASSPTQPSIYEQYF

cdr3_length: 15
v_call: TRBV5-1
j_call: TRBJ1-5
clone_size: NA
d_call: TRBD1
cdr3_nt: TGCGCCAGCAGCTTGGGCGGGACAGAAAATCAGCCCCAGCATTTT
cdr3_aa: CASSLGGTENQPQHF

cdr3_length: 16
v_call: TRBV27
j_call: TRBJ2-5
clone_size: NA
d_call: TRBD2
cdr3_nt: TGTGCCAGCAGTCAGGGACTAGCGGGAGGGCTGAAGACCCAGTACTTC
cdr3_aa: CASSQGLAGGLKTQYF

cdr3_length: 16
v_call: TRBV5-1
j_call: TRBJ2-1
clone_size: NA
d_call: TRBD2
cdr3_nt: TGCGCCAGCAGCTTGGGGGTTAGCGGGGGGGCTCATGAGCAGTTCTTC
cdr3_aa: CASSLGVSGGAHEQFF